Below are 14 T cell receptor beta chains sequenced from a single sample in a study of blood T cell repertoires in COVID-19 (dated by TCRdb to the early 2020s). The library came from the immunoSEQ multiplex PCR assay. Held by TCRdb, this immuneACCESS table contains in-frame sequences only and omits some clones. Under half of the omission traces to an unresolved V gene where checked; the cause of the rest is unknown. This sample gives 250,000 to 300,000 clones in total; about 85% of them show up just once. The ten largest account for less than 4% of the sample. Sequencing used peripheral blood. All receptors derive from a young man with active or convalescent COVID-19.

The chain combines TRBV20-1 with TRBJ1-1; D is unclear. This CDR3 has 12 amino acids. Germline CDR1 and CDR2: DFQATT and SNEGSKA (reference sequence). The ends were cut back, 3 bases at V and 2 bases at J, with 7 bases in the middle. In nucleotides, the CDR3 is TGCAGTGCTAGTCCAGGAAACACTGAAGCTTTCTTT. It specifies CSASPGNTEAFF.

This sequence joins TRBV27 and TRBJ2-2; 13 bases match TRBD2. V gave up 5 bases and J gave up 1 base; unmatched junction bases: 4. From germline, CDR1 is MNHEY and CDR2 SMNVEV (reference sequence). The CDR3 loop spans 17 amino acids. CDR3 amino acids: CASSLLAGGGNTGELFF. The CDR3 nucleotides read TGTGCCAGCAGTCTACTAGCGGGAGGGGGGAACACCGGGGAGCTGTTTTTT.

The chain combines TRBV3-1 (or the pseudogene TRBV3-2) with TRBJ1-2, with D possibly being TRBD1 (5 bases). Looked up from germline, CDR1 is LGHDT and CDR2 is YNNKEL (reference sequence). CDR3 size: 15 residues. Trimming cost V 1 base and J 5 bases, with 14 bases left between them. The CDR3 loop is CASSQVPGPHYGYTF. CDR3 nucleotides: TGTGCCAGCAGCCAAGTTCCAGGGCCCCATTATGGCTACACCTTC.

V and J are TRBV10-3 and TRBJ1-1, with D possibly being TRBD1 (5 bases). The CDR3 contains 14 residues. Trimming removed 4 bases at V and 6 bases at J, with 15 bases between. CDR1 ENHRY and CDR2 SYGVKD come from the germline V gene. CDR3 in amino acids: CAISAGRAGAEAFF. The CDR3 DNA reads TGTGCCATCAGTGCGGGACGAGCGGGTGCTGAAGCTTTCTTT.

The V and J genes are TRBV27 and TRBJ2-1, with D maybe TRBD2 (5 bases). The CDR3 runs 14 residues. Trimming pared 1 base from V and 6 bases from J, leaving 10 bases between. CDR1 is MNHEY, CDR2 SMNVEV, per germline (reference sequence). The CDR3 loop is CASSLLGRGNEQFF. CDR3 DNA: TGTGCCAGCAGTTTATTAGGGAGAGGCAATGAGCAGTTCTTC.

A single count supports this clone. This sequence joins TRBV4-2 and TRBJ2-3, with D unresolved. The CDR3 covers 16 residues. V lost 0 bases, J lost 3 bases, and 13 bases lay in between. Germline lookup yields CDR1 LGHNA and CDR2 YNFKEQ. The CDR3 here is CASSQDIKIGTDTQYF. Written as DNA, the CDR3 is TGTGCCAGCAGCCAAGATATCAAGATCGGGACAGATACGCAGTATTTT.

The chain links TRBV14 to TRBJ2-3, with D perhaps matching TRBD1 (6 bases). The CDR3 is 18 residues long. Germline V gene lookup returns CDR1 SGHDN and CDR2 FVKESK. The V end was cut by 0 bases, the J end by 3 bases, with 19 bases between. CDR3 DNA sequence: TGTGCCAGCAGCCAAGAGCCAGGGGAAGGGTGGAGTACAGATACGCAGTATTTT. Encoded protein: CASSQEPGEGWSTDTQYF.

The CDR3 DNA reads TGTGCCAGCAGTTACTACCCAGATGGCAATCAGCCCCAGCATTTT. Residues: CASSYYPDGNQPQHF. The chain combines TRBV6-6 with TRBJ1-5; D gene unclear. V gave up 1 base and J gave up 2 bases, with 9 bases separating them. The CDR3 is 15 residues long. CDR1 MNHNY and CDR2 SVGAGI come from the germline V gene (reference sequence).

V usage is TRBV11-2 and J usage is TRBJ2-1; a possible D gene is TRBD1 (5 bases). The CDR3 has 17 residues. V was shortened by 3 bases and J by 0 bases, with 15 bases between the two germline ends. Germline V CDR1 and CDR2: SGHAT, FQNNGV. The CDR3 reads CASSLGWGRSSYNEQFF. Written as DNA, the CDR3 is TGTGCCAGCAGCTTGGGCTGGGGCAGGAGCTCCTACAATGAGCAGTTCTTC.

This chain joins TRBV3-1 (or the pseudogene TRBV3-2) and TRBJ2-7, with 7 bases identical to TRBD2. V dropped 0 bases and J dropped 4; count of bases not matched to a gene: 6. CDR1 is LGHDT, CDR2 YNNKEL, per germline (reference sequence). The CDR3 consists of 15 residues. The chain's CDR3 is CASSQEGSGGYEQYF. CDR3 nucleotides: TGTGCCAGCAGCCAAGAGGGGTCGGGGGGATACGAGCAGTACTTC.

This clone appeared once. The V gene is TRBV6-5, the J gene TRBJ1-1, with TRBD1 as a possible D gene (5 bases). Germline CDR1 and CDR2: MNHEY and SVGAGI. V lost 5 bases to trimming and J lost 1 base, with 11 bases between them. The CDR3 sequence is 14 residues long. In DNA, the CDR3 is TGTGCCAGCAGTCGAGACAGCCCGAACACTGAAGCTTTCTTT. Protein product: CASSRDSPNTEAFF.

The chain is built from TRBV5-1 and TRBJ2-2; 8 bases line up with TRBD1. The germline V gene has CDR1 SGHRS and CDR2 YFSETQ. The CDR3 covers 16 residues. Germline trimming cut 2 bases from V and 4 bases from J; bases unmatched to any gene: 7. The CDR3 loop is CASSFDGQGATGELFF. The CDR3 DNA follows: TGCGCCAGCAGCTTTGACGGACAGGGCGCCACCGGGGAGCTGTTTTTT.

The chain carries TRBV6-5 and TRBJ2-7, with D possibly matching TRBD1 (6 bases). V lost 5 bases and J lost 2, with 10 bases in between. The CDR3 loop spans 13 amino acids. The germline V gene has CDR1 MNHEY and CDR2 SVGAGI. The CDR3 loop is CASSTTGTYEQYF. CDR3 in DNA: TGTGCCAGCAGTACGACAGGTACCTACGAGCAGTACTTC.

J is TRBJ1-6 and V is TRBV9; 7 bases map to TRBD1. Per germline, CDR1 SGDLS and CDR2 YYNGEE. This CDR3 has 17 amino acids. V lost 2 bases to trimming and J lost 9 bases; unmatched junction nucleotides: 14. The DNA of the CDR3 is TGTGCCAGCAGCGTGGGGACAGTGACTTCTAACAGTTCACCCCTCCACTTT. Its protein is CASSVGTVTSNSSPLHF.